A single TCR beta chain is shown here with its context. In this CDR3 the conserved last residue, phenylalanine or tryptophan, is missing, so a read error is likely. Co-extracted RNA and DNA came from roughly 20-30 mg of unsorted bulk tissue. Primary liver carcinomas in the patients were surgically resected. This sample was taken from a study of tumor-infiltrating lymphocytes in primary liver carcinoma. There are 15 residues in the CDR3. Starting material of about 480 ng total RNA yielded TCR beta cDNA via a constant-region primer. Nested multiplex PCR, run for three rounds with slightly modified ARM-PCR, yielded TCR beta libraries. The first two PCR rounds used TRBV1-TRBV30 primers with a Cbeta primer, 9 to 10 cycles each. MiXCR, run by TCRdb on the multiplex PCR reads, gives a single entry per CDR3 protein. Here the sample spans fewer than 110,000 distinct CDR3 sequences, 55% to 80% being singletons.

V usage is TRBV12-3 or TRBV12-4 and J usage is TRBJ2-1; 8 positions agree with TRBD2. Sequences were obtained from liver tumor tissue from sampling region 2. Subset meaning: tumor region T2, inferior pole. The sequence derives from a woman aged 60-70 years with primary liver carcinoma and hepatitis B virus infection. The CDR3 loop is CASSPREGRYNKQFL. CDR3 nucleotides: TGTGCCAGCAGTCCCCGGGAGGGCCGATACAATAAGCAGTTCCTC.